A single sample gave rise to the 13 T cell receptor beta chains below, sequenced in a study of shared T cell receptors in the human thymus. Measured with immunoSEQ multiplex PCR; TCRdb has only the in-frame clones, and not every one. The sample consists of about 660,000 clones, about 90% of them appearing once. This sample was also put to use in a study of human thymus T cells.

The sample was thymocytes. These receptors were collected from a boy under two years old with a congenital heart defect.

J is TRBJ2-1 and V is TRBV5-1, with D tentatively TRBD2 (6 bases). This CDR3 region has 15 residues. Trimming cost V 7 bases and J 9 bases, with 23 bases left between them. CDR1 SGHRS and CDR2 YFSETQ come from the germline V gene. In nucleotides, the CDR3 is TGCGCCAGCTCGACTCATCAGGGAGGAAGGGGTGAGCAGTTCTTC. This gives the protein CASSTHQGGRGEQFF. Full variable domain (outside the CDR3, taken from reference TRBV5-1 and TRBJ2-1): KAGVTQTPRYLIKTRGQQVTLSCSPISGHRSVSWYQQTPGQGLQFLFEYFSETQRNKGNFPGRFSGRQFSNSRSEMNVSTLELGDSALYLCASSTHQGGRGEQFFGPGTRLTVL.

This clone was seen just once. The chain recombines TRBV7-2 with TRBJ2-7, with TRBD2 matching 14 bases. This CDR3 region has 18 residues. Germline CDR1 and CDR2: SGHTA and FQGNSA. V gave up 4 bases and J gave up 2 bases; unmatched junction bases: 10. The CDR3 bases are TGTGCCAGCAGCTCCCGGACTAGCGGGAGGCGGGAGCCCTACGAGCAGTACTTC. It encodes CASSSRTSGRREPYEQYF.

This chain joins TRBV19 and TRBJ1-2, with 8 bases matching TRBD1. Germline CDR1 is LNHDA and CDR2 is SQIVND (reference sequence). Trimming took 3 bases from V and 7 from J; bases not matched to a gene: 4. CDR3 length: 13 amino acids. CDR3 sequence reads: CASSIGQGRGYTF. CDR3 in DNA: TGTGCCAGTAGTATCGGACAGGGACGTGGCTACACCTTC. The full variable domain, its missing parts supplied by reference TRBV19 and TRBJ1-2, is DGGITQSPKYLFRKEGQNVTLSCEQNLNHDAMYWYRQDPGQGLRLIYYSQIVNDFQKGDIAEGYSVSREKKESFPLTVTSAQKNPTAFYLCASSIGQGRGYTFGSGTRLTVV.

The genes are TRBV2 and TRBJ2-7; TRBD2 matches at 14 bases. The V segment lost 4 bases and the J segment 2 bases; nucleotides outside the gene matches: 4. The V gene's germline CDR1 is SNHLY and CDR2 FYNNEI. The CDR3 covers 16 residues. The chain's CDR3 is CASSAGLAGDPYEQYF. The CDR3 nucleotides are TGTGCCAGCAGTGCGGGACTAGCGGGGGACCCCTACGAGCAGTACTTC.

This clone was observed once. The chain is built from TRBV4-3 and TRBJ2-2; 9 nucleotides agree with TRBD2. The trim removed 1 base at V and 0 bases at J, leaving 6 bases unmatched. The CDR3 has 18 amino acids. The germline gives CDR1 LGHNA, CDR2 YSLEER. CDR3 nucleotides: TGCGCCAGCAGCCAAGCCTCCCGACTAGCGGCGAACACCGGGGAGCTGTTTTTT. This gives the protein CASSQASRLAANTGELFF.

The genes are TRBV5-1 and TRBJ2-7, with D possibly being TRBD1 (6 bases). There are 13 residues in the CDR3. Germline V gives CDR1 SGHRS, CDR2 YFSETQ. V lost 0 bases and J 7 bases, leaving 11 bases between the germline ends. DNA of the CDR3: TGCGCCAGCAGCTTGGTCAGGGGAAAAGAGCAGTACTTC. Its translation is CASSLVRGKEQYF.

The chain has TRBV27 and TRBJ1-2, with D hard to call. This CDR3 is built from 15 residues. Deletions cut 5 bases from V and 1 base from J, with 14 bases between. Germline CDR1 is MNHEY and CDR2 is SMNVEV (reference sequence). CDR3 nucleotides: TGTGCCAGCAGTCCCCGAGGAATAAGTAACTATGGCTACACCTTC. This gives the protein CASSPRGISNYGYTF.

V and J are TRBV9 and TRBJ2-3, with 13 bases that match TRBD2. The V segment lost 2 bases and the J segment 2 bases; nucleotides outside the gene matches: 5. The germline gives CDR1 SGDLS, CDR2 YYNGEE. This CDR3 is 17 amino acids long. As DNA, the CDR3 is TGTGCCAGCAGCGTCGGGACTAGCGGGGAGATCACAGATACGCAGTATTTT. This encodes CASSVGTSGEITDTQYF.

This chain connects TRBV28 to TRBJ2-5; D might be TRBD1 (6 bases). Per germline, CDR1 MDHEN and CDR2 SYDVKM. This CDR3 spans 14 amino acids. Trimming removed 8 bases from V and 5 bases from J, with 18 bases in between. The CDR3 DNA reads as TGTGCCAGCCGCCATACAGGGTTTGTGGAGACCCAGTACTTC. This encodes CASRHTGFVETQYF.

On this clone itself: The DNA is left out, because the CDR3 cannot be placed on it with certainty; the CDR3 is given as TCRdb lists it. This chain uses TRBV27 with TRBJ2-3; the D call of TRBD1 is as the table states it, not checked on the DNA. Termini included, the CDR3 measures 15 amino acids. Per germline, CDR1 MNHEY and CDR2 SMNVEV (reference sequence). Here the CDR3 reads CASSTSTGSPDTQYF.

The V and J genes are TRBV28 and TRBJ1-2; TRBD1 aligns across 8 bases. Germline V gives CDR1 MDHEN, CDR2 SYDVKM. V lost 6 bases to trimming and J lost 0 bases; unmatched junction nucleotides: 9. This CDR3 has 16 amino acids. CDR3 protein: CASRGAGTGSNYGYTF. The CDR3 coding sequence is TGTGCCAGCAGGGGAGCCGGGACAGGCTCTAACTATGGCTACACCTTC.

The J gene is TRBJ2-5, the V gene TRBV4-2, with 8 nucleotides matching TRBD2. TRBJ2-7 matches the DNA end more closely, so the J call is doubtful. CDR3 length: 16 amino acids. Germline V gene data show CDR1 as LGHNA and CDR2 as YNFKEQ. The CDR3 here is CASSIQYPGLDYEQYF. The DNA for the CDR3 is TGTGCCAGCAGCATACAATACCCGGGACTAGACTACGAGCAGTACTTC.

The chain uses TRBV27 and TRBJ1-6; D gene uncertain. The V end lost 6 bases, the J end lost 10 bases, and 13 bases lay between the germline ends. CDR1 and CDR2 from the germline V gene are MNHEY and SMNVEV (reference sequence). The CDR3 covers 13 residues. In DNA form, the CDR3 reads TGTGCCAGCAGCCCGACCTCGGGGTCACCCCTCCACTTT. It codes for CASSPTSGSPLHF.